This T cell receptor beta chain was captured by sequencing in a study of cytomegalovirus exposure and HLA in healthy donors. Study-level results: Most of the TCR beta V segments (in an earlier analysis) were productive either about 87% or about 30% of the time.

Trimming shortened V by 5 bases and J by 4 bases, and 11 bases separated the two germline ends. The CDR3 consists of 14 residues. Germline V lookup: CDR1 SGHNT, CDR2 YENEEA. 60 Vbeta and 13 Jbeta primers were used in PCR. Only in-frame clones appear in the TCRdb table, and some are missing; sequencing was by immunoSEQ multiplex PCR. The table lists some 150,000 clones, roughly 80% of them singletons. As regards this clone: Its cognate antigen is unknown.

The sample was PBMCs. The sequence was obtained from a woman between 50 and 59 years old in good health and CMV-seronegative. The rearrangement links TRBV11-3 to TRBJ2-2; the D gene is possibly TRBD1 (6 bases). CDR3 nucleotide sequence: TGTGCCAGCAGCCCGAGGGGGAGCACCGGGGAGCTGTTTTTT. Protein: CASSPRGSTGELFF. Variable domain in full (rest from reference TRBV11-3 and TRBJ2-2): EAGVVQSPRYKIIEKKQPVAFWCNPISGHNTLYWYLQNLGQGPELLIRYENEEAVDDSQLPKDRFSAERLKGVDSTLKIQPAELGDSAVYLCASSPRGSTGELFFGEGSRLTVL.